This T cell receptor beta chain was documented in a study of Ad26.COV2.S vaccination and SARS-CoV-2 variants. The treatment here: about 20 received Ad26.COV2.S at low or high dose, single or two shots; about five received placebo; per-sample allocation not given. On day 63 after the first injection, vaccine and placebo recipients gave samples. Unmatched junction bases numbered 7, after V lost 5 bases and J lost 4 bases. CDR3 size: 16 residues. The germline V gene encodes CDR1 LGHNA and CDR2 YNFKEQ. The table came from immunoSEQ multiplex PCR; TCRdb's copy has only in-frame clones and leaves some out. The repertoire includes hundreds of thousands of clones, around nine tenths of them detected once, and 9.5% to 15% sits in the top ten.

The origin of this receptor is a person aged 18-60 years who received the Ad26.COV2.S COVID-19 vaccine or a placebo. This specimen consisted of peripheral blood, obtained in a trial of Ad26.COV2.S vaccine versus placebo. This sequence joins TRBV4-2 and TRBJ2-1; 11 bases match TRBD2. DNA of the CDR3: TGTGCCAGCAGCGCGACCGGGACTAGCGGTTACAATGAGCAGTTCTTC. Amino acids: CASSATGTSGYNEQFF.